The 9 T cell receptor beta chains reported below all come from one sample, sequenced in a study of T cell responses to AZD1222 COVID-19 vaccine. TCRdb's copy holds only in-frame clones and misses some; the assay was immunoSEQ multiplex PCR. The sample consists of approximately 140,000 clones, roughly 90% of them appearing once. The starting material was peripheral blood, obtained on day 0 of AZD1222 vaccination. These receptor sequences come from an adult in good health.

The chain joins TRBV12-5 to TRBJ2-7, with 7 bases aligning to TRBD2. The CDR3 has 15 residues. Germline-derived CDR1 and CDR2 are LGHNT and FRNRAP. Germline trimming cut 7 bases from V and 3 bases from J; bases unmatched to any gene: 12. This chain's CDR3 is CASATGRGGDYEQYF. The CDR3 region has the DNA TGTGCTAGTGCCACGGGGAGGGGTGGAGACTACGAGCAGTACTTC.

This rearrangement joins TRBV25-1 to TRBJ2-7; TRBD1 is a possible D gene (7 bases). Trimming took 0 bases from V and 7 from J, leaving 16 bases between them. CDR3 length: 15 residues. Germline V gene sequence: CDR1 MGHDK, CDR2 SYGVNS. The CDR3 DNA reads TGTGCCAGCAGTGAATATGTCGGAGGGGGCGAAGAGCAGTACTTC. Its translation is CASSEYVGGGEEQYF.

The chain joins TRBV5-1 to TRBJ2-1; 8 nucleotides match TRBD2. Per germline, CDR1 SGHRS and CDR2 YFSETQ. J lost 8 bases, V lost 4 bases, and 8 bases had no gene match. This CDR3 is 14 amino acids long. Written as DNA, the CDR3 is TGCGCCAGCAGCCGAGATAGCGGGAAATATGAGCAGTTCTTC. The encoded protein is CASSRDSGKYEQFF.

Worth noting for this clone: The same CDR3 also results from other DNA sequences found in this sample. The rearrangement uses TRBV19 and TRBJ1-6; D perhaps matches TRBD1 (5 bases). This CDR3 spans 15 amino acids. Between the trimmed V and J ends, which lost 6 bases and 11 bases, there was a span of 20 bases. CDR1 LNHDA and CDR2 SQIVND come from the germline V gene (reference sequence). The CDR3 coding sequence is TGTGCCAGTAGCCTAATCCAGGGAGTATCGCCACCCCTCCACTTT. Encoded protein: CASSLIQGVSPPLHF.

The J gene is TRBJ2-1, the V gene TRBV11-3, with a tentative D call TRBD2 (6 bases). The CDR3 has 17 amino acids. Germline assignment: CDR1 SGHNT and CDR2 YENEEA. The germline V and J ends were trimmed by 5 bases and 2 bases, with 19 bases remaining between them. CDR3 sequence (DNA): TGTGCCAGCAGCAGGGACTCGTCGGTGGAACCCTACAATGAGCAGTTCTTC. This gives the protein CASSRDSSVEPYNEQFF.

V and J are TRBV20-1 and TRBJ2-4, with TRBD2 matching 10 bases. CDR1 is DFQATT, CDR2 SNEGSKA, per germline (reference sequence). This CDR3 has 15 amino acids. Trimming at V came to 6 bases and at J to 7 bases, leaving 12 bases not matched to a gene. As DNA, the CDR3 is TGCAGTGCCAGTAAACCACCGGGACTAGCGAACATTCAGTACTTC. It specifies CSASKPPGLANIQYF.

The chain carries TRBV6-5 and TRBJ2-5; D not certain. With 8 bases removed from V and 5 bases from J, the gap between germline ends came to 6 bases. Germline CDR1 is MNHEY and CDR2 is SVGAGI. The CDR3 length is 10 residues. CDR3 DNA: TGTGCCAGCGGGAAGGAGACCCAGTACTTC. Protein: CASGKETQYF.

This chain connects TRBV14 to TRBJ1-3; D not resolved. Trimming shortened V by 6 bases and J by 5 bases, and 11 bases separated the two germline ends. Germline-derived CDR1 and CDR2 are SGHDN and FVKESK. The CDR3 consists of 13 residues. CDR3 nucleotide sequence: TGTGCCAGCAGGGAGACAAGCCGAAACACCATATATTTT. Its protein product is CASRETSRNTIYF.

This clone has only a few counts. This chain connects TRBV5-6 to TRBJ1-1; unclear D gene. V was trimmed by 4 bases and J by 0 bases, leaving 10 bases between them. The germline V gene encodes CDR1 SGHDT and CDR2 YYEEEE. CDR3 length equals 14 residues. The CDR3 is CASSRPPLNTEAFF. In DNA, the CDR3 is TGTGCCAGCAGCCGCCCCCCATTGAACACTGAAGCTTTCTTT.